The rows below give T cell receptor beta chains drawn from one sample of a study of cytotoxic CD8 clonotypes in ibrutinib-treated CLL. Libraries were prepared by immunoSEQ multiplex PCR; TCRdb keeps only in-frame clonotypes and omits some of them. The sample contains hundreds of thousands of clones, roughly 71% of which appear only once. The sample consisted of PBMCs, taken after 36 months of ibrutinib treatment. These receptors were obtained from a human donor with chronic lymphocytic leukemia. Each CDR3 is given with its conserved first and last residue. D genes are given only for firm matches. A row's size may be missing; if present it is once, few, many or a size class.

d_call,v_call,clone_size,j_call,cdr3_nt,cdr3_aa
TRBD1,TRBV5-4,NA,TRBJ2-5,TGTGCCAGCAGCTTGAAAGCAGGGGGCGGAGAGACCCAGTACTTC,CASSLKAGGGETQYF
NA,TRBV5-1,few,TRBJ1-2,TGCGCCAGCAGCGCAGGAAACTATGGCTACACCTTC,CASSAGNYGYTF
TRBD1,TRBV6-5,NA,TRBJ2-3,TGTGCCAGCAGTTACTCACAGGGGCGCTGGACAGATACGCAGTATTTT,CASSYSQGRWTDTQYF
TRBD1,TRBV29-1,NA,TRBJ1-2,TGCAGCGTTGTGGACAGGGGGCTCCACTATGGCTACACCTTC,CSVVDRGLHYGYTF
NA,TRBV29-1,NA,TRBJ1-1,TGCAGCGTAGGGGGGACATTGAACACTGAAGCTTTCTTT,CSVGGTLNTEAFF
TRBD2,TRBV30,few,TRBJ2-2,TGTGCCTGGAGTGCGGGACGGTCGGGGAGGGCCGGGGAGCTGTTTTTT,CAWSAGRSGRAGELFF
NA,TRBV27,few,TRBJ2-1,TGTGCCAGCAGTTTATCAACCGGAGGGCCCTACAATGAGCAGTTCTTC,CASSLSTGGPYNEQFF
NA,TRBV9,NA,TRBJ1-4,TGTGCCAGCAGCGTAGCTGGGGGAGTGGGAAAACTGTTTTTT,CASSVAGGVGKLFF
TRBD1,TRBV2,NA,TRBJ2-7,TGTGCCAGCAGATTACCGGGACAGACCTACGAGCAGTACTTC,CASRLPGQTYEQYF
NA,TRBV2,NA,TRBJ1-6,TGTGCCAGCACCCCCGGAACAGGGATGAATTCACCCCTCCACTTT,CASTPGTGMNSPLHF
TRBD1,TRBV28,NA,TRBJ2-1,TGTGCCGGGGCCGGGACAGGAAAGTTCTTC,CAGAGTGKFF
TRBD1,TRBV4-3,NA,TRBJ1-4,TGCGCCAGCAGCCAAGGAAGGGGGCACGATAATGAAAAACTGTTTTTT,CASSQGRGHDNEKLFF
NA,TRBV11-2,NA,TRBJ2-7,TGTGCCAGCAGCTTAGAGAGGTCAGCGGCCTACGAGCAGTACTTC,CASSLERSAAYEQYF
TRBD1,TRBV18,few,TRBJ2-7,TGTGCCAGCTCACCACCGTCGGGACAGGGAACGTACGAGCAGTACTTC,CASSPPSGQGTYEQYF
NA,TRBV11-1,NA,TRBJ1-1,TGTGCCAGCAGCTTAGGCCCGGGAGGCACTGAAGCTTTCTTT,CASSLGPGGTEAFF
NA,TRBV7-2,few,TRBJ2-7,TGTGCCAGCAGCCAGGACATCTACGAGCAGTACTTC,CASSQDIYEQYF
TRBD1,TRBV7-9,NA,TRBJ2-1,TGTGCCAGCAGGGCCGACCCGGGACAGGCGAATGAGCAGTTCTTC,CASRADPGQANEQFF
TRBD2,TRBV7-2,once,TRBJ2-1,TGTGCCAGCAGCCGCCGCGGGAGCGGAGTTGATGAGCAGTTCTTC,CASSRRGSGVDEQFF